This T cell receptor beta chain was recovered during a study of beta chain features in type 1 diabetes. Sorting that relied on CD45RO/CCR7/CD25/CD127/CD95/CD27 yielded CD4+ naive, central memory, regulatory and stem cell-like memory cells. Regarding this clone: Its target is unknown.

Overall study findings and caveats: The study found that naive, central memory and Treg TCRB repertoires appeared more similar in patients than in healthy donors. Insertion counts at VDJ junctions were lower in type 1 diabetes patients, who also showed more deletions there. Sequencing of cDNA might inflate the share of cells that strongly express TCR.

The investigators reverse transcribed all of the isolated RNA, so they sequenced expressed TCRB transcripts. Assay: immunoSEQ multiplex PCR; the TCRdb copy retains only in-frame clones and omits some. The sample records roughly 250,000 clones, around 68% being singletons. This receptor was taken from a man under 40 in good health. The sequenced sample consisted of naive CD4+ T cells from blood.

The CDR3 bases are TGTGCCAGCAGCGCAAGGGGAGGCAATCAGCCCCAGCATTTT. Amino acids: CASSARGGNQPQHF. The rearrangement joins TRBV7-2 to TRBJ1-5, with D possibly matching TRBD1 (5 bases). In germline, CDR1 is SGHTA, CDR2 FQGNSA. The V and J ends lost 5 bases and 2 bases respectively, with 10 bases between them. The CDR3 extends over 14 amino acids.